This record looks at one T cell receptor beta chain sequence and its context. What it binds is unknown. These data originate in a study of cytomegalovirus exposure and HLA in healthy donors. PCR used 60 Vbeta primers and 13 Jbeta primers. Sequencing used immunoSEQ multiplex PCR; TCRdb keeps in-frame clones, though not all of them. In the table there are about 130,000 clones, roughly four fifths of which are singletons. Study-wide results and limits: Reported results showed that the classifier diagnosed cytomegalovirus status with high specificity and sensitivity.

Source material: PBMCs. The clonotype originates from a woman between 45 and 65 years old in good health and CMV-seropositive.

CDR3 sequence: CASSEGDTEAFF. CDR3 DNA sequence: TGTGCCAGCAGCGAAGGGGACACTGAAGCTTTCTTT. The V and J genes are TRBV5-4 and TRBJ1-1, with D perhaps matching TRBD1 (5 bases). This CDR3 is 12 amino acids long. The germline CDR1 and CDR2 sequences are SGHNT and YYREEE (reference sequence). V was clipped by 4 bases and J by 3 bases, with 7 bases between them.